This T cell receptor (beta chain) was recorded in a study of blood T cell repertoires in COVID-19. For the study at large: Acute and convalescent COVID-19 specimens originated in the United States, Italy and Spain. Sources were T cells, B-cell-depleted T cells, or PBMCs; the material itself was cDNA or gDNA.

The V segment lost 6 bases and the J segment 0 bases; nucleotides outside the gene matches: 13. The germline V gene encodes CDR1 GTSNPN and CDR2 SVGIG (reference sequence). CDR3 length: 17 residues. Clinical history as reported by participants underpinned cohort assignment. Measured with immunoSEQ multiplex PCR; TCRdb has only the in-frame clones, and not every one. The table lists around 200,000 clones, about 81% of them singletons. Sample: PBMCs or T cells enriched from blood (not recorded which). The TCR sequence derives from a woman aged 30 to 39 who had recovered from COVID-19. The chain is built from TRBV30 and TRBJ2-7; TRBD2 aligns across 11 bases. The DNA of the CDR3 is TGTGCCTGCTATGCCGGGACTAGCGGTCTAAGCTCCTACGAGCAGTACTTC. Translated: CACYAGTSGLSSYEQYF.